Listed below are T cell receptor beta chains from one sample, sequenced in a study of PD-1 blockade in classical Hodgkin lymphoma. Profiled with immunoSEQ multiplex PCR; TCRdb holds only in-frame clones, not every one. The data hold 7,500 to 9,500 clones, with roughly 87% observed a single time. The material sequenced was peripheral blood mononuclear cells (PBMCs), taken before the fourth cycle of nivolumab. These receptors all come from a human donor with classical Hodgkin lymphoma. Each CDR3 is given with its conserved first and last residue. Fields, in order: V gene, J gene, D gene, clone size, CDR3 protein. D genes are given only for firm matches. Where a row states a size, it is once, few, many or the class of an expanded clone; other rows omit it.

>TRBV7-2|TRBJ2-5|NA|few
CASSLVGRRLETQYF
>TRBV6-6|TRBJ1-5|NA|few
CASRRQDNQPQHF
>TRBV2|TRBJ2-1|NA|NA
CASSWDQGGNEQFF
>TRBV7-8|TRBJ2-5|NA|NA
CASSSRTPQETQYF
>TRBV6-1|TRBJ2-1|TRBD1|few
CASSEVSGWDRANEQFF
>TRBV6-4|TRBJ2-1|TRBD1|NA
CASSDETGGYNEQFF
>TRBV5-6|NA|TRBD1|NA
CASSWWTGPPYEQYF
>TRBV6-5|TRBJ2-3|TRBD2|NA
CASHRRLAGDTQYF
>TRBV9|TRBJ2-1|NA|NA
CASSPRGVSSYNEQFF
>TRBV5-8|TRBJ1-1|NA|NA
CASSYRLNTEAFF
>TRBV19|TRBJ2-1|NA|NA
CASSITGREYNEQFF
>TRBV5-5|TRBJ2-7|NA|NA
CASQGTYEQYF
>TRBV4-2|TRBJ1-1|TRBD1|NA
CASSKGGTMNTEAFF
>TRBV11-2|TRBJ1-1|NA|few
CASSLDAMGLAEAFF
>TRBV5-1|TRBJ2-2|TRBD1|NA
CASSERQGATGELFF